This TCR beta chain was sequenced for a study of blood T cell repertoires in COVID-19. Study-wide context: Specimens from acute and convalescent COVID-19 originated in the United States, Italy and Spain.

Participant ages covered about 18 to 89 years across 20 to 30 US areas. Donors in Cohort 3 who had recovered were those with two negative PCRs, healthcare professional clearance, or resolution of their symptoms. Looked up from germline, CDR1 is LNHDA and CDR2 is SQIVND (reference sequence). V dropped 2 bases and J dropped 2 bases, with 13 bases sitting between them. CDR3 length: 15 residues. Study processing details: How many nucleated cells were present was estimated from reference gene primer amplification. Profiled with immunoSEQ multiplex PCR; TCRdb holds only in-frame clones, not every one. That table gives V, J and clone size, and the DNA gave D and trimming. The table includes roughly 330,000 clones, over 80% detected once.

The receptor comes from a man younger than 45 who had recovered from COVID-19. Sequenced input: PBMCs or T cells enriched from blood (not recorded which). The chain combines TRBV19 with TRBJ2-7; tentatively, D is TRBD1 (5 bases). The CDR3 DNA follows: TGTGCCAGTAGTATAATATGGGGCACTACCTACGAGCAGTACTTC. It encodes CASSIIWGTTYEQYF.